This T cell receptor (beta chain) appears in the sequencing data of a study of T cells in women clearing cervical HPV infection. Broader study findings: Controls had more TRBV6-7 (0.16%) than cases (roughly 0.11%).

The CDR3 loop spans 15 amino acids. V was cut by 3 bases and J by 4 bases, with 15 bases left in between. Germline CDR1 and CDR2: LNHDA and SQIVND (reference sequence). About this clone: Its specificity is unknown. The read halts 3 residues ahead of the CDR3 end, with the missing end drawn from the germline J gene.

TCRdb's copy holds only in-frame clones and misses some; the assay was immunoSEQ multiplex PCR. This sample lists 20,000 to 25,000 clones; its ten largest clones have about 9.1%. V and J are TRBV19 and TRBJ1-2; D unresolved. The receptor comes from a woman between 18 and 75 years old with a cervical HPV16 infection that either progressed to CIN3+ or cleared (not recorded which). The sequenced sample consisted of blood buffy coat. The DNA read from the CDR3 is TGTGCCAGTAGTATTTTGGCAGGAACCATCTATGGC. This codes for CASSILAGTIYG. In full, the CDR3 reads CASSILAGTIYGYTF.